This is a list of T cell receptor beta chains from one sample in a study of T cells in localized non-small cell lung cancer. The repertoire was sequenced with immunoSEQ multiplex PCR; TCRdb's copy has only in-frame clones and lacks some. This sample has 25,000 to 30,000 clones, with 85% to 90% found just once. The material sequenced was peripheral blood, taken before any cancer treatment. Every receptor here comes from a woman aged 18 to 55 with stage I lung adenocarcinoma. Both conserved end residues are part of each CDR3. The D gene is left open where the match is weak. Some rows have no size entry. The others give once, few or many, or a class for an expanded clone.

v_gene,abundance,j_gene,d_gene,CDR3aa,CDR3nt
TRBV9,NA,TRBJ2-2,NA,CASSERGDGDTGELFF,TGTGCCAGCAGCGAAAGGGGGGACGGAGACACCGGGGAGCTGTTTTTT
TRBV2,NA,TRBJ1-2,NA,CASITGSGRSYTF,TGTGCCAGCATCACAGGAAGCGGTCGTAGCTACACCTTC
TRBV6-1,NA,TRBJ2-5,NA,CASGTRPEVETQYF,TGTGCCAGCGGGACTCGGCCTGAGGTAGAGACCCAGTACTTC
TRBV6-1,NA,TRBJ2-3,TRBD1,CASSGRTGRADTQYF,TGTGCCAGCAGTGGAAGGACAGGAAGGGCAGATACGCAGTATTTT
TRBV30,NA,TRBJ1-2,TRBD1,CAWGLQGVLYGYTF,TGTGCCTGGGGCCTCCAGGGGGTTCTCTATGGCTACACCTTC
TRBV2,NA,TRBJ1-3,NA,CASSTQFSGNTIYF,TGTGCCAGCAGTACACAGTTCTCTGGAAACACCATATATTTT
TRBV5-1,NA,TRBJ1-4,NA,CASSTRIQTGTNEKLFF,TGCGCCAGCAGCACGCGAATACAGACAGGAACTAATGAAAAACTGTTTTTT
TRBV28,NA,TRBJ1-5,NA,CASSVDTPGNQPQHF,TGTGCCAGCAGCGTGGACACCCCAGGCAATCAGCCCCAGCATTTT
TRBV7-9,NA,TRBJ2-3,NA,CASSLPGMSTDTQYF,TGTGCCAGCAGCTTACCCGGAATGAGCACAGATACGCAGTATTTT
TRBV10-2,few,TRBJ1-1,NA,CASSRSGDTEAFF,TGCGCCAGCAGTCGATCAGGGGACACTGAAGCTTTCTTT
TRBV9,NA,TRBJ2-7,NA,CASSVTGVYEQYF,TGTGCCAGCAGCGTGACAGGTGTTTACGAGCAGTACTTC